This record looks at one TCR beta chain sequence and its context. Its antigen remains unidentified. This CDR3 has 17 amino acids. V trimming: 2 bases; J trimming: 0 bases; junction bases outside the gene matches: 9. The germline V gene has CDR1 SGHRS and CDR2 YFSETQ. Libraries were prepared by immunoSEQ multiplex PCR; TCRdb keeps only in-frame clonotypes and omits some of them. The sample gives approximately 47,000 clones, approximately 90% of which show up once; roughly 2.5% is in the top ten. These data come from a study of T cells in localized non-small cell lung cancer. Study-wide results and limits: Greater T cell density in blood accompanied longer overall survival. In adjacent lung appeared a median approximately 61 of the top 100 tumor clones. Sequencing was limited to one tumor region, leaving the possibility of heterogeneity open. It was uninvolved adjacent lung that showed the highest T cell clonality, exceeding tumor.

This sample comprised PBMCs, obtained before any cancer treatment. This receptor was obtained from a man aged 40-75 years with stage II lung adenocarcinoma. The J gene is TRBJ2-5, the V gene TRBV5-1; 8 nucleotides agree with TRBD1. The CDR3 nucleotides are TGCGCCAGCAGCTTAGGGGGACAGGTTGGCAACCAAGAGACCCAGTACTTC. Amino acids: CASSLGGQVGNQETQYF.